This TCR beta chain was sequenced for a study of CD8+CD57+ T cells in acquired aplastic anemia. Study information: An average of roughly 10 million reads for CD4+ cells was obtained from healthy donors. Overall study findings and caveats: Researchers report that around 31 CD8+ CDR3 sequences appeared in both patients and controls.

The use of genomic DNA as template underpinned the TCR beta VDJ and CDR3 profiling. TCRdb analysed the reads with MiXCR anew, one entry per CDR3 protein. The repertoire includes 180,000 or so distinct CDR3 sequences, less than 55% of them detected once, and 2.5% to 3.5% sits in the top ten. Germline V gives CDR1 WSHSY, CDR2 SAAADI. This CDR3 contains 13 residues. Points on this clonotype: Antigen specificity is unknown. The junction differs from germline at one of its ends, possibly a read error.

This TCR derives from a human donor in good health. Input material: sorted CD4+, CD8+, or CD8+CD57+ T cells (not recorded which) from PBMCs. The chain recombines TRBV10-2 with TRBJ2-7, with D perhaps matching TRBD1 (6 bases). As DNA, the CDR3 is TGTGCCAGCAGTCGGGACACCACCTACGAGCAGTACTTC. Translated, it gives CASSRDTTYEQYF.